Listed below are T cell receptor beta chains from one sample, sequenced in a study of blood T cell repertoires in COVID-19. Profiling relied on immunoSEQ multiplex PCR, and the TCRdb table lists in-frame clones only, not all of them. Of roughly 260,000 clones listed, approximately 86% are singletons. The sequencing input was peripheral blood. These TCRs come from a man aged 40-49 years who had recovered from COVID-19. Both conserved end residues are part of each CDR3. D genes are given only for firm matches. The size field is filled for only some rows; it gives once, few, many or a size class.

J,size,D,V,CDR3,DNA
TRBJ2-3,-,TRBD1,TRBV19,CASTRTGAGTDTQYF,TGTGCCAGCACCCGAACAGGGGCAGGCACAGATACGCAGTATTTT
TRBJ2-1,-,TRBD2,TRBV5-4,CASSLAPGGDYNEQFF,TGTGCCAGCAGCTTGGCCCCCGGGGGGGACTACAATGAGCAGTTCTTC
TRBJ2-3,-,-,TRBV28,CASSSPWEGTDTQYF,TGTGCCAGCAGTTCCCCCTGGGAGGGCACAGATACGCAGTATTTT
TRBJ2-1,-,-,TRBV4-3,CASSPRGAVIDEQFF,TGCGCCAGCAGCCCCCGGGGAGCGGTGATCGATGAGCAGTTCTTC
TRBJ2-7,-,TRBD1,TRBV18,CASSLGQPYEQYF,TGTGCCAGCTCACTGGGACAGCCCTACGAGCAGTACTTC
TRBJ2-7,-,-,TRBV7-6,CASSLALPYEQYF,TGTGCCAGCAGCTTAGCGCTACCCTACGAGCAGTACTTC
TRBJ2-3,-,TRBD1,TRBV12-5,CASGSGQGATDTQYF,TGTGCTAGTGGTTCCGGACAGGGTGCCACAGATACGCAGTATTTT
TRBJ2-5,once,-,TRBV10-1,CASDSGGEVPVQTQYF,TGCGCCAGCGACTCTGGAGGGGAAGTCCCTGTGCAGACCCAGTACTTC
TRBJ2-2,-,-,TRBV7-9,CASSFRTTLRGELFF,TGTGCCAGCAGCTTCAGGACTACCTTACGCGGGGAGCTGTTTTTT
TRBJ2-3,-,TRBD1,TRBV19,CASSPLPGQGGADTQYF,TGTGCCAGTAGTCCACTCCCCGGACAGGGAGGCGCAGATACGCAGTATTTT
TRBJ1-2,-,TRBD1,TRBV10-3,CAISPGTGGSGYTF,TGTGCCATCAGCCCCGGGACAGGGGGTAGCGGCTACACCTTC
TRBJ2-1,-,TRBD1,TRBV5-4,CASSLRQGDYNEQFF,TGTGCCAGCAGCTTAAGACAGGGGGACTACAATGAGCAGTTCTTC
TRBJ1-2,once,TRBD1,TRBV6-6,CASSYTGGLGYGYTF,TGTGCCAGCAGTTATACAGGGGGTCTGGGCTATGGCTACACCTTC
TRBJ2-1,-,-,TRBV27,CASSFRVLDEQFF,TGTGCCAGCAGTTTCCGGGTTTTGGATGAGCAGTTCTTC
TRBJ1-5,many,-,TRBV9,CASSVVPNQPQHF,TGTGCCAGCAGCGTAGTTCCTAATCAGCCCCAGCATTTT
TRBJ2-7,few,-,TRBV5-6,CASSGLVRVGGEQYF,TGTGCCAGCAGTGGCTTGGTTAGGGTAGGAGGGGAGCAGTACTTC
TRBJ2-1,few,TRBD1,TRBV19,CASSMDRRNNEQFF,TGTGCCAGTAGTATGGACAGGAGAAACAATGAGCAGTTCTTC
TRBJ2-7,-,TRBD1,TRBV19,CASSHRQGYYEQYF,TGTGCCAGTAGTCATCGACAGGGATACTACGAGCAGTACTTC
TRBJ2-7,-,TRBD1,TRBV7-9,CASSLAEGDRGYEQYF,TGTGCCAGCAGCTTAGCTGAGGGGGACAGGGGCTACGAGCAGTACTTC
TRBJ1-2,-,-,TRBV20-1,CSASGQNYGYTF,TGCAGTGCTAGTGGGCAGAACTATGGCTACACCTTC
TRBJ2-5,-,-,TRBV24-1,CATSDLGGTPDRGTQYF,TGTGCCACCAGTGATTTGGGGGGGACTCCGGATCGGGGGACCCAGTACTTC
TRBJ1-2,-,TRBD1,TRBV6-5,CASSSPGQPFYGYTF,TGTGCCAGCAGTTCCCCGGGACAGCCTTTCTATGGCTACACCTTC
TRBJ2-7,-,-,TRBV21-1,CASSVPGTADEQYF,TGTGCCAGCAGCGTACCCGGGACAGCGGACGAGCAGTACTTC
TRBJ2-7,-,TRBD2,TRBV19,CASSMGGTVSPQYF,TGTGCCAGTAGTATGGGAGGGACCGTCAGTCCGCAGTACTTC
TRBJ1-2,once,-,TRBV6-6,CASSYSGTLSDGYTF,TGTGCCAGCAGTTACTCCGGGACACTCTCTGATGGCTACACCTTC
TRBJ1-1,-,-,TRBV9,CASSAALIGDTEAFF,TGTGCCAGCAGCGCCGCCCTGATAGGGGACACTGAAGCTTTCTTT